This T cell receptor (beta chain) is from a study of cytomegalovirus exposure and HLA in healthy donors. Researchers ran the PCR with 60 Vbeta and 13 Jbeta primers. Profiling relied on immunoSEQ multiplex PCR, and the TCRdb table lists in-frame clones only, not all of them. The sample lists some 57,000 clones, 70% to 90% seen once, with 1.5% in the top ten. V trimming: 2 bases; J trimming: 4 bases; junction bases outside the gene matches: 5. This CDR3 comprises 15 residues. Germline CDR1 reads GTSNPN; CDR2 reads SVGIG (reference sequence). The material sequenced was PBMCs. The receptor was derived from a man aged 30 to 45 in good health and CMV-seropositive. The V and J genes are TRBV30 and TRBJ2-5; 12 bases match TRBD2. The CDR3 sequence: CAWSLAGGPGETQYF. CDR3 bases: TGTGCCTGGAGTCTAGCGGGAGGGCCCGGAGAGACCCAGTACTTC.